This passage covers 10 T cell receptor beta chains from one sample sequenced in a study of blood T cell repertoires in COVID-19 (dated by TCRdb to about 2020). Library preparation was by the immunoSEQ multiplex PCR assay. As stored in TCRdb, this immuneACCESS dataset retains in-frame rearrangements with V and J assigned. A fraction of the clones does not appear; measured against another copy, unresolved V genes explain less than half of the discrepancy, and the remainder lacks a known reason. The sample table lists about 150,000 clones, about 86% of them with a count of one. The ten top clones hold 7.3% of the sample. The sequenced sample was PBMCs or T cells enriched from blood (not recorded which). These receptors all come from a man in his forties or fifties who had recovered from COVID-19.

Note on this clone: Other DNA variants within this sample encode the same CDR3. V gene TRBV4-1 combines with J gene TRBJ2-5; a weak D match, TRBD1 (5 bases). The CDR3 covers 13 residues. The ends were cut back, 1 base at V and 4 bases at J, with 7 bases in the middle. Germline lookup yields CDR1 MGHRA and CDR2 YSYEKL. The CDR3 DNA reads as TGCGCCAGCAGCCAAGTAAGGGGAGAGACCCAGTACTTC. Translating it yields CASSQVRGETQYF.

V and J are TRBV4-2 and TRBJ1-3, with D perhaps TRBD1 (6 bases). V was pared by 2 bases and J by 0 bases, with 11 bases between. Germline V gene sequence: CDR1 LGHNA, CDR2 YNFKEQ. CDR3 length: 16 residues. CDR3 loop: CASSQKGTSSGNTIYF. In nucleotides, the CDR3 is TGTGCCAGCAGCCAAAAGGGGACAAGCTCTGGAAACACCATATATTTT.

CDR3 residues: CASSANRGETYNSPLHF. CDR3 nucleotide sequence: TGTGCCAGCAGCGCCAACAGGGGGGAGACCTATAATTCACCCCTCCACTTT. This rearrangement joins TRBV9 to TRBJ1-6, with 8 bases identical to TRBD1. The germline CDR1 and CDR2 sequences are SGDLS and YYNGEE. This CDR3 has 17 amino acids. V shed 3 bases, J shed 2 bases, and the junction held 7 bases outside the gene matches.

V is TRBV6-5 and J is TRBJ1-6, with 9 bases identical to TRBD1. This CDR3 has 15 amino acids. The V gene end was trimmed by 4 bases and the J gene end by 7 bases; junction bases not matched to a gene: 5. The V gene's germline CDR1 is MNHEY and CDR2 SVGAGI. The CDR3 here is CASSSPGQGNSPLHF. The CDR3 DNA reads TGTGCCAGCAGTTCCCCGGGACAGGGCAATTCACCCCTCCACTTT.

The rearrangement links TRBV5-4 to TRBJ1-2, with 10 bases fitting TRBD1. J was trimmed by 2 bases and V by 0 bases; bases with no gene match: 7. CDR1 is SGHNT and CDR2 is YYREEE in the germline V gene (reference sequence). This CDR3 spans 17 amino acids. Written as DNA, the CDR3 is TGTGCCAGCAGCTTGGGAGCTCCGGGACAGGGGAACTATGGCTACACCTTC. Translated: CASSLGAPGQGNYGYTF.

This clone has a single count. The J gene is TRBJ1-1, the V gene TRBV27, with TRBD1 matching 7 bases. Germline V gene data show CDR1 as MNHEY and CDR2 as SMNVEV (reference sequence). The J segment lost 4 bases and the V segment lost 3 bases, leaving 5 bases of the junction unmatched. This CDR3 has 14 amino acids. CDR3 in amino acids: CASSFGGGGTEAFF. The CDR3, as DNA: TGTGCCAGCAGTTTCGGAGGGGGCGGCACTGAAGCTTTCTTT.

The rearrangement links TRBV5-1 to TRBJ1-2; D not certain. This CDR3 spans 13 amino acids. Looked up from germline, CDR1 is SGHRS and CDR2 is YFSETQ. V was trimmed by 0 bases and J by 3 bases, leaving 6 bases between them. The CDR3 region has the DNA TGCGCCAGCAGCTTGGAACCGGACTATGGCTACACCTTC. This codes for CASSLEPDYGYTF.

CDR3 nucleotides: TGTGCCAGCAGTGAAGCACAGAAAGAGACCCAGTACTTC. It specifies CASSEAQKETQYF. V usage is TRBV6-1 and J usage is TRBJ2-5; D remains unclear. V dropped 0 bases and J dropped 3 bases, with 5 bases sitting between them. There are 13 residues in the CDR3. The germline V gene encodes CDR1 MNHNS and CDR2 SASEGT.

This chain uses TRBV13 with TRBJ2-3; 15 bases match TRBD2. CDR3 size: 17 residues. V lost 6 bases and J lost 6; bases outside the gene matches: 10. In germline, CDR1 is PRHDT, CDR2 FYEKMQ (reference sequence). CDR3 amino acids: CASRFRTSGGAGDTQYF. CDR3 bases: TGTGCCAGCAGGTTCCGGACTAGCGGGGGGGCCGGCGATACGCAGTATTTT.

The chain recombines TRBV19 with TRBJ1-2; 8 bases match TRBD1. This CDR3 is 18 amino acids long. With V trimmed by 1 base and J by 4 bases, 14 bases remained unmatched. Germline lookup yields CDR1 LNHDA and CDR2 SQIVND (reference sequence). CDR3 sequence reads: CASSIVGAGGSRVYGYTF. The DNA for the CDR3 is TGTGCCAGTAGTATAGTAGGGGCAGGGGGCAGTCGGGTCTATGGCTACACCTTC.